Listed here are 25 T cell receptor beta chains from one sample, sequenced in a study of T cell changes during pregnancy in multiple sclerosis. Sequencing was performed with immunoSEQ multiplex PCR; in TCRdb, only in-frame clones are kept and a portion is missing. The table has roughly 80,000 clones, about 91% seen once. This sample comprised peripheral blood, obtained before pregnancy. These receptors were collected from a female donor with multiple sclerosis, enrolled in a pregnancy study.

The chain is built from TRBV7-3 and TRBJ2-1; D unresolved. The V end was cut by 1 base, the J end by 3 bases, with 10 bases between. Germline V CDR1 and CDR2: SGHTA, FQGTGA. The CDR3 totals 15 residues. CDR3 DNA: TGTGCCAGCAGCTTAAAGACTTCAAACTACAATGAGCAGTTCTTC. Encoded protein: CASSLKTSNYNEQFF.

The chain is built from TRBV10-1 and TRBJ2-3, with D hard to call. The CDR3 runs to 13 residues. Germline CDR1 is WNHNN and CDR2 is SYGVQD (reference sequence). V gave up 3 bases and J gave up 0 bases, with 4 bases separating them. CDR3 in amino acids: CASSDESTDTQYF. CDR3 DNA: TGCGCCAGCAGTGACGAGAGCACAGATACGCAGTATTTT.

The genes are TRBV5-1 and TRBJ1-4; 10 bases are shared with TRBD1. Germline V gene data show CDR1 as SGHRS and CDR2 as YFSETQ. CDR3 length equals 15 residues. Trimming removed 0 bases from V and 8 bases from J; junction bases left unmatched: 4. CDR3 nucleotides: TGCGCCAGCAGCTTGGGGACAGGGGGGTTGGAAAAACTGTTTTTT. This codes for CASSLGTGGLEKLFF.

This clone was observed once. Here the CDR3 reads CASSAFGTEQFF. CDR3 DNA: TGTGCCAGCAGTGCTTTCGGGACAGAGCAGTTCTTC. This chain connects TRBV25-1 to TRBJ2-1, with D possibly TRBD1 on 6 matching bases. The CDR3 is made up of 12 amino acids. Between the trimmed V and J ends, which lost 4 bases and 10 bases, there was a span of 11 bases. Germline V CDR1 and CDR2: MGHDK, SYGVNS.

This chain links TRBV7-6 with TRBJ2-2, with D perhaps TRBD1 (6 bases). Trimming took off 5 bases at V and 6 bases at J, with 16 bases between the two ends. The germline CDR1 and CDR2 sequences are SGHVS and FNYEAQ. The CDR3 has 15 residues. The CDR3 spells CASSHTTGYSGELFF. CDR3 coding DNA: TGTGCCAGCAGCCATACCACAGGGTACTCCGGGGAGCTGTTTTTT.

In this sample, this clone turned up once. The rearrangement joins TRBV15 to TRBJ2-1, with a possible D match to TRBD2 (6 bases). Trimming removed 8 bases from V and 12 bases from J, with 14 bases in between. CDR1 is LNHNV and CDR2 is YYDKDF in the germline V gene (reference sequence). This CDR3 contains 11 residues. CDR3 protein: CATGDSLGQFF. In DNA form, the CDR3 reads TGTGCCACCGGGGACTCCCTCGGGCAGTTCTTC.

The DNA of the CDR3 is TGTGCCAGCAGCACGCCAGGGACAGGGGAATGGAGCTATGGCTACACCTTC. Its translation is CASSTPGTGEWSYGYTF. The gene calls are TRBV5-6 and TRBJ1-2, with 10 positions matching TRBD1. Germline V gene sequence: CDR1 SGHDT, CDR2 YYEEEE. Trimming at V came to 4 bases and at J to 4 bases, leaving 13 bases not matched to a gene. The CDR3 is 17 amino acids.

This chain links TRBV19 with TRBJ2-1; 7 bases are a match to TRBD2. V trimming: 6 bases; J trimming: 9 bases; junction bases outside the gene matches: 2. CDR1 and CDR2 (germline): LNHDA, SQIVND (reference sequence). The CDR3 contains 11 residues. The CDR3 protein is CASSPGGEQFF. The CDR3 region has the DNA TGTGCCAGTAGCCCGGGGGGTGAGCAGTTCTTC.

V is TRBV5-4 and J is TRBJ2-7, with D possibly being TRBD1 (6 bases). There are 14 residues in the CDR3. Between the trimmed V and J ends, which lost 3 bases and 2 bases, there was a span of 12 bases. Germline assignment: CDR1 SGHNT and CDR2 YYREEE (reference sequence). The CDR3 DNA follows: TGTGCCAGCAGCTCAGACAGGCCCACCTACGAGCAGTACTTC. Its translation is CASSSDRPTYEQYF.

CDR3 sequence: CASSLEGALSYEQYF. The CDR3 nucleotides are TGTGCCAGCAGCTTGGAAGGGGCCCTATCCTACGAGCAGTACTTC. The chain links TRBV5-4 to TRBJ2-7; D is perhaps TRBD1 (5 bases). CDR3 length: 15 residues. V was cut by 0 bases and J by 1 base, with 11 bases left in between. Germline assignment: CDR1 SGHNT and CDR2 YYREEE (reference sequence). Filled out from reference TRBV5-4 and TRBJ2-7, the complete variable domain reads ETGVTQSPTHLIKTRGQQVTLRCSSQSGHNTVSWYQQALGQGPQFIFQYYREEENGRGNFPPRFSGLQFPNYSSELNVNALELDDSALYLCASSLEGALSYEQYFGPGTRLTVT.

The chain has TRBV11-2 and TRBJ2-5; 8 positions match TRBD1. CDR1 is SGHAT and CDR2 is FQNNGV in the germline V gene. The CDR3 covers 13 residues. Unmatched junction bases numbered 5, after V lost 8 bases and J lost 3 bases. CDR3 in amino acids: CASARGLEETQYF. CDR3 sequence (DNA): TGTGCCAGCGCCAGGGGGCTGGAAGAGACCCAGTACTTC.

V is TRBV5-6 and J is TRBJ1-2; 10 bases are shared with TRBD1. With 2 bases clipped from V and 6 bases from J, the junction kept 4 bases outside the gene matches. Germline V gene lookup returns CDR1 SGHDT and CDR2 YYEEEE. This CDR3 comprises 14 residues. The CDR3 loop is CASSFGTGANGYTF. The CDR3 DNA reads as TGTGCCAGCAGCTTTGGGACAGGGGCCAATGGCTACACCTTC.

The genes are TRBV2 and TRBJ2-7; D remains unclear. This CDR3 spans 11 amino acids. V lost 6 bases and J 6 bases, leaving 9 bases between the germline ends. CDR1 is SNHLY and CDR2 is FYNNEI in the germline V gene. The CDR3 DNA follows: TGTGCCAGCAGGCTAAGGAGCGAGCAGTACTTC. As protein: CASRLRSEQYF.

In its sample, this clone was seen once. This sequence joins TRBV27 and TRBJ2-2; D might be TRBD2 (6 bases). Germline CDR1 reads MNHEY; CDR2 reads SMNVEV (reference sequence). V was pared by 4 bases and J by 2 bases, with 11 bases between. The CDR3 is made up of 15 amino acids. The CDR3 coding sequence is TGTGCCAGCAGTTGGGGACTCTTAAACACCGGGGAGCTGTTTTTT. Translated, it gives CASSWGLLNTGELFF.

This rearrangement joins TRBV6-1 to TRBJ2-1; D call uncertain. This CDR3 comprises 13 residues. The germline gives CDR1 MNHNS, CDR2 SASEGT. The ends were cut back, 2 bases at V and 8 bases at J, with 10 bases in the middle. The DNA of the CDR3 is TGTGCCAGCAGTGAACAGAGGAGAGATGAGCAGTTCTTC. This encodes CASSEQRRDEQFF.

The V call is TRBV4-1, the J call TRBJ2-3; D is perhaps TRBD2 (5 bases). Trimming left V 4 bases short and J 4 bases short, with 12 bases between. The CDR3 spans 14 residues. The germline CDR1 and CDR2 sequences are MGHRA and YSYEKL. CDR3 region: CASSRSASPDTQYF. The CDR3 DNA follows: TGCGCCAGCAGCCGTAGCGCGTCCCCAGATACGCAGTATTTT.

V is TRBV4-1 and J is TRBJ1-5; a possible D gene is TRBD1 (6 bases). V lost 4 bases and J lost 6, with 22 bases in between. The CDR3 contains 17 residues. Germline CDR1 MGHRA, CDR2 YSYEKL. CDR3 region: CASSPRPRGASGQPQHF. The CDR3 nucleotides are TGCGCCAGCAGCCCCCGCCCCAGGGGCGCCTCCGGTCAGCCCCAGCATTTT.

V gene TRBV2 combines with J gene TRBJ2-2; TRBD2 matches 12 bases. J was trimmed by 1 base and V by 6 bases; bases with no gene match: 3. Germline V lookup: CDR1 SNHLY, CDR2 FYNNEI. This CDR3 has 16 residues. The CDR3: CASSQTSGRNTGELFF. CDR3 in DNA: TGTGCCAGCAGCCAGACTAGCGGGAGGAACACCGGGGAGCTGTTTTTT.

The V and J genes are TRBV19 and TRBJ1-2; the match to TRBD1 covers 8 bases. The V and J ends lost 7 bases and 5 bases, in that order; junction bases with no gene match: 9. This CDR3 spans 14 amino acids. Germline loops: CDR1 LNHDA, CDR2 SQIVND (reference sequence). CDR3 in amino acids: CASTPRQGPYGYTF. The CDR3 coding sequence is TGTGCCAGTACCCCAAGACAGGGGCCATATGGCTACACCTTC.

The chain has TRBV19 and TRBJ2-7; 9 bases match TRBD1. V shed 10 bases, J shed 2 bases, and the junction held 15 bases outside the gene matches. Per the germline V gene, CDR1 is LNHDA and CDR2 is SQIVND (reference sequence). This CDR3 contains 16 residues. CDR3: CATRTVGTGIAYEQYF. CDR3 in DNA: TGTGCCACACGAACCGTCGGGACAGGGATCGCCTACGAGCAGTACTTC. The full variable domain, its missing parts supplied by reference TRBV19 and TRBJ2-7, is DGGITQSPKYLFRKEGQNVTLSCEQNLNHDAMYWYRQDPGQGLRLIYYSQIVNDFQKGDIAEGYSVSREKKESFPLTVTSAQKNPTAFYLCATRTVGTGIAYEQYFGPGTRLTVT.

The chain links TRBV20-1 to TRBJ2-4; TRBD1 agrees at 8 bases. This CDR3 has 11 amino acids. Germline V CDR1 and CDR2: DFQATT, SNEGSKA (reference sequence). The DNA of the CDR3 is TGCGCAGGGGGCGCGCAAAACATTCAGTACTTC. Protein product: CAGGAQNIQYF.

V gene TRBV6-5 combines with J gene TRBJ1-2; D is possibly TRBD1 (5 bases). V lost 6 bases, J lost 7 bases, and 21 bases lay in between. Germline CDR1 is MNHEY and CDR2 is SVGAGI. This CDR3 region has 15 residues. The chain's CDR3 is CASSTPPGGRSGYTF. CDR3 nucleotide sequence: TGTGCCAGCAGCACTCCCCCCGGGGGGAGAAGTGGCTACACCTTC.

V usage is TRBV5-4 and J usage is TRBJ2-1; 9 bases fit TRBD1. CDR3 length equals 16 residues. Per the germline V gene, CDR1 is SGHNT and CDR2 is YYREEE (reference sequence). Trimming at V came to 3 bases and at J to 1 base, leaving 5 bases not matched to a gene. Written as DNA, the CDR3 is TGTGCCAGCAGCTCGGACAGGGGCTTGTCCTACAATGAGCAGTTCTTC. Its translation is CASSSDRGLSYNEQFF.

The chain links TRBV19 to TRBJ1-3, with D maybe TRBD1 (6 bases). The ends were cut back, 8 bases at V and 2 bases at J, with 16 bases in the middle. Germline CDR1 is LNHDA and CDR2 is SQIVND (reference sequence). The CDR3 consists of 15 residues. The CDR3 sequence is CASGDTLGTGNTIYF. In DNA, the CDR3 is TGTGCCAGTGGGGACACCCTTGGAACTGGAAACACCATATATTTT. The complete variable domain, with remaining parts taken from reference TRBV19 and TRBJ1-3, reads DGGITQSPKYLFRKEGQNVTLSCEQNLNHDAMYWYRQDPGQGLRLIYYSQIVNDFQKGDIAEGYSVSREKKESFPLTVTSAQKNPTAFYLCASGDTLGTGNTIYFGEGSWLTVV.

The gene calls are TRBV2 and TRBJ2-7, with D possibly matching TRBD2 (5 bases). CDR1 and CDR2 from the germline V gene are SNHLY and FYNNEI. V lost 3 bases and J lost 6, with 21 bases in between. The length of the CDR3 is 16 residues. CDR3 DNA: TGTGCCAGCAGTGATCCCGGACGGAGCGGATTTTCCGAGCAGTACTTC. Its translation: CASSDPGRSGFSEQYF.